These 23 T cell receptor beta chains were sequenced from one sample in a study of T cells after yellow fever vaccination. TCRdb fed the 5' RACE reads into MiXCR, producing one record per CDR3 protein. This sample carries some 160,000 distinct CDR3 sequences, 6% to 7.5% of them seen once, and the ten largest clones take more than 2.5%. Sequenced here: CD4+ T cells sorted from PBMCs, sampled roughly 5 days after the first yellow fever vaccination. These receptors all stem from a man aged 18 to 30 who received the YFV17D yellow fever vaccine.

This clonotype was observed at least ten times. The chain couples TRBV4-1 to TRBJ2-1; tentative D call: TRBD1 (6 bases). The CDR3 runs to 17 residues. Between the trimmed V and J ends, which lost 4 bases and 3 bases, there was a span of 19 bases. Per the germline V gene, CDR1 is MGHRA and CDR2 is YSYEKL. CDR3 amino acids: CASSRRTGTSDYNEQFF. The CDR3 bases are TGCGCCAGCAGCCGACGGACGGGGACATCGGACTACAATGAGCAGTTCTTC.

The table lists this clonotype with a few counts. The chain uses TRBV12-5 and TRBJ1-1; D gene uncertain. Trimming removed 0 bases at V and 5 bases at J, with 13 bases between. Per germline, CDR1 LGHNT and CDR2 FRNRAP. The CDR3 length is 15 residues. Here the CDR3 DNA reads TGTGCTAGTGGTTTGGTACTCGGTCAGGAAACTGAAGCTTTCTTT. It yields the protein CASGLVLGQETEAFF. Complete variable domain (other parts from reference TRBV12-5 and TRBJ1-1): DARVTQTPRHKVTEMGQEVTMRCQPILGHNTVFWYRQTMMQGLELLAYFRNRAPLDDSGMPKDRFSAEMPDATLATLKIQPSEPRDSAVYFCASGLVLGQETEAFFGQGTRLTVV.

In its sample, this clonotype was seen a few times. V usage is TRBV6-5 and J usage is TRBJ2-7, with 8 bases identical to TRBD1. Germline CDR1 reads MNHEY; CDR2 reads SVGAGI. V dropped 4 bases and J dropped 2; count of bases not matched to a gene: 4. CDR3 size: 14 residues. Here the CDR3 reads CASSLGQAAYEQYF. The CDR3 DNA reads TGTGCCAGCAGTTTGGGACAGGCCGCCTACGAGCAGTACTTC.

This chain links TRBV4-1 with TRBJ1-5; no reliable D call. The CDR3 contains 17 residues. Trimming removed 4 bases from V and 3 bases from J, with 19 bases in between. Germline-derived CDR1 and CDR2 are MGHRA and YSYEKL. The CDR3 DNA reads as TGCGCCAGCAGCCCTAAGAGAGGCCGAGGTGTCAATCAGCCCCAGCATTTT. Translated: CASSPKRGRGVNQPQHF.

This clonotype was observed at least ten times. The rearrangement links TRBV4-1 to TRBJ1-2, with D maybe TRBD1 (6 bases). The V gene's germline CDR1 is MGHRA and CDR2 YSYEKL. This CDR3 region has 14 residues. V lost 3 bases and J 12 bases, leaving 20 bases between the germline ends. The chain's CDR3 is CASSQRVPGAFHTF. For the CDR3, the DNA is TGCGCCAGCAGCCAGAGGGTGCCGGGGGCCTTCCACACCTTC.

This clonotype came up many times. CDR3 amino acids: CASSAQGNQPQHF. The CDR3 DNA is TGTGCCAGCAGTGCACAGGGGAATCAGCCCCAGCATTTT. The chain combines TRBV12-3 or TRBV12-4 with TRBJ1-5, with 7 bases aligning to TRBD1. V shed 5 bases and J 4 bases; nucleotides not matched to a gene: 2. This CDR3 has 13 amino acids.

This clonotype was seen at least ten times. The rearrangement links TRBV6-5 to TRBJ2-1; D might be TRBD2 (5 bases). Germline V gives CDR1 MNHEY, CDR2 SVGAGI. The length of the CDR3 is 16 residues. V lost 8 bases and J 2 bases, leaving 19 bases between the germline ends. The DNA of the CDR3 is TGTGCCAGCTACCTTGGGCCGGAGGATACCTACAATGAGCAGTTCTTC. The encoded protein is CASYLGPEDTYNEQFF.

This clonotype was observed many times. The chain combines TRBV12-3 or TRBV12-4 with TRBJ2-1; TRBD2 might be the D (5 bases). Trimming shortened V by 2 bases and J by 9 bases, and 17 bases separated the two germline ends. CDR3 length equals 15 residues. The CDR3 DNA sequence: TGTGCCAGCAGTTTAAGGACTTCCACGGCAAGTGAGCAGTTCTTC. Its translation is CASSLRTSTASEQFF.

This clonotype was detected a few times. This chain connects TRBV5-8 to TRBJ2-2; possibly TRBD2 for D (5 bases). Germline assignment: CDR1 SGHTS and CDR2 YDEGEE. This CDR3 spans 16 amino acids. Trimming pared 2 bases from V and 0 bases from J, leaving 11 bases between. The DNA of the CDR3 is TGTGCCAGCAGCTTCGGAGGAGGATCGAACACCGGGGAGCTGTTTTTT. Translation gives CASSFGGGSNTGELFF. The full variable domain, its missing parts supplied by reference TRBV5-8 and TRBJ2-2, is EAGVTQSPTHLIKTRGQQATLRCSPISGHTSVYWYQQALGLGLQFLLWYDEGEERNRGNFPPRFSGRQFPNYSSELNVNALELEDSALYLCASSFGGGSNTGELFFGEGSRLTVL.

This clonotype has more than one count but fewer than ten. The gene calls are TRBV9 and TRBJ1-1; possible D gene TRBD1, 5 bases. The CDR3 loop spans 15 amino acids. Germline V gene data show CDR1 as SGDLS and CDR2 as YYNGEE. V was cut by 3 bases and J by 6 bases, with 18 bases left in between. The CDR3 DNA reads as TGTGCCAGCAGCGCACCACCGGGACCGGGAGCTGAAGCTTTCTTT. Its translation is CASSAPPGPGAEAFF.

This clonotype was detected ten times or more. This chain's CDR3 is CASSEALSGRVAFF. Written as DNA, the CDR3 is TGTGCCAGCAGTGAAGCGCTTTCCGGCAGGGTTGCGTTCTTC. The chain recombines TRBV2 with TRBJ2-1; D may be TRBD1 (5 bases). The germline V gene has CDR1 SNHLY and CDR2 FYNNEI. The ends were cut back, 0 bases at V and 15 bases at J, with 18 bases in the middle. The CDR3 consists of 14 residues.

This clonotype showed up just a few times. The chain joins TRBV29-1 to TRBJ1-2; D perhaps matches TRBD1 (5 bases). Germline values: CDR1 SQVTM, CDR2 ANQGSEA. V was pared by 4 bases and J by 8 bases, with 14 bases between. The CDR3 consists of 12 residues. CDR3 loop: CSVGGGGNGYTF. DNA of the CDR3: TGCAGCGTTGGAGGCGGGGGGAACGGCTACACCTTC.

There are many counts of this clonotype. The chain carries TRBV7-3 and TRBJ1-6, with D uncertain. This CDR3 has 18 amino acids. V was shortened by 1 base and J by 7 bases, with 20 bases between the two germline ends. Germline CDR1 is SGHTA and CDR2 is FQGTGA. The CDR3 reads CASSLRLPDLQPNSPLHF. Here the CDR3 DNA reads TGTGCCAGCAGCTTAAGACTACCCGACTTACAGCCAAATTCACCCCTCCACTTT.

This clonotype was seen at least ten times. V is TRBV6-4 and J is TRBJ2-3, with TRBD2 matching over 10 bases. Looked up from germline, CDR1 is MRHNA and CDR2 is SNTAGT. CDR3 length: 19 amino acids. V was clipped by 8 bases and J by 2 bases; unmatched bases: 19. The DNA for the CDR3 is TGTGCCAGCCGAGGTGGGGCTAGCGGGGGACCCGTGGACACAGATACGCAGTATTTT. This translates into CASRGGASGGPVDTDTQYF.

This clonotype was recorded at least ten times. The chain uses TRBV21-1 and TRBJ1-5; the table's D call, TRBD1, was not checked against the DNA. TRBV21-1 is a known pseudogene. The CDR3 is 16 residues long. The CDR3 here is CASSKLQGARNQPQHF. DNA for the CDR3: TGTGCCAGCAGCAAATTACAGGGGGCTCGCAATCAGCCCCAGCATTTT.

The table lists this clonotype with a few counts. V is TRBV7-9 and J is TRBJ2-2; 8 nucleotides match TRBD2. This CDR3 has 17 amino acids. V was clipped by 2 bases and J by 0 bases; unmatched bases: 5. The V gene's germline CDR1 is SEHNR and CDR2 FQNEAQ (reference sequence). In DNA form, the CDR3 reads TGTGCCAGCAGCTTAACAGCGGGGGCCTCGAACACCGGGGAGCTGTTTTTT. It codes for CASSLTAGASNTGELFF.

This clonotype was seen repeatedly, ten times or more. This chain connects TRBV11-2 to TRBJ1-1, with D possibly TRBD1 on 6 matching bases. The CDR3 is 13 residues long. The V gene's germline CDR1 is SGHAT and CDR2 FQNNGV. Trimming pared 0 bases from V and 11 bases from J, leaving 13 bases between. The CDR3 loop reads CASSLDKGGGAFF. Written as DNA, the CDR3 is TGTGCCAGCAGCTTAGATAAAGGGGGTGGGGCTTTCTTT.

This clonotype was found many times. J is TRBJ2-1 and V is TRBV7-9; TRBD1 matches 7 bases. The CDR3 length is 12 residues. Germline V CDR1 and CDR2: SEHNR, FQNEAQ (reference sequence). J gave up 5 bases and V 10 bases, and 5 bases lay outside the gene matches. The CDR3 sequence: CAIGTANNEQFF. The CDR3 DNA is TGTGCCATCGGGACAGCCAACAATGAGCAGTTCTTC.

J is TRBJ1-5 and V is TRBV5-1; D gene uncertain. The ends were cut back, 2 bases at V and 5 bases at J, with 8 bases in the middle. The CDR3 extends over 13 amino acids. The germline V gene encodes CDR1 SGHRS and CDR2 YFSETQ. The CDR3 DNA sequence: TGCGCCAGCAGCTTTACAATAGATCAGCCCCAGCATTTT. It translates to CASSFTIDQPQHF.

This clonotype was detected only a few times. V usage is TRBV20-1 and J usage is TRBJ2-1; TRBD2 aligns across 8 bases. Trimming took 0 bases from V and 6 from J; bases not matched to a gene: 4. Germline CDR1 reads DFQATT; CDR2 reads SNEGSKA (reference sequence). The CDR3 consists of 14 residues. CDR3 region: CSAREGTRPNEQFF. The CDR3, as DNA: TGCAGTGCTAGAGAAGGGACTAGGCCCAATGAGCAGTTCTTC.

This clonotype turned up a few times. V usage is TRBV4-1 and J usage is TRBJ2-5, with unresolved D. There are 15 residues in the CDR3. Germline values: CDR1 MGHRA, CDR2 YSYEKL. The V and J ends lost 0 bases and 0 bases respectively, with 8 bases between them. The CDR3 coding sequence is TGCGCCAGCAGCCAAGAGTGGGCAAACCAAGAGACCCAGTACTTC. It is translated as CASSQEWANQETQYF.

For this clonotype: A single base separates this from a much larger clone, so it may be a read error. This chain joins TRBV4-3 and TRBJ1-2; D is ambiguous. From germline, CDR1 is LGHNA and CDR2 YSLEER. This CDR3 has 16 amino acids. The V and J ends lost 4 bases and 8 bases respectively, with 23 bases between them. The CDR3 is CASSPAPPDWIGGYTF. CDR3 DNA sequence: TGCGCCAGCAGCCCCGCCCCCCCCGACTGGATAGGAGGCTACACCTTC.

This CDR3 is CASSLARANQAFF. The CDR3 bases are TGTGCCAGCAGCTTAGCGCGGGCTAACCAAGCTTTCTTT. The V and J genes are TRBV7-9 and TRBJ1-1; no definite D call. The CDR3 runs 13 residues. Trimming left V 0 bases short and J 9 bases short, with 11 bases between. Germline V gives CDR1 SEHNR, CDR2 FQNEAQ (reference sequence).